Below are 25 T cell receptor beta chains sequenced from a single sample in a study of T cell responses to AZD1222 COVID-19 vaccine. Produced via immunoSEQ multiplex PCR; TCRdb's table is partial and in-frame only. This sample has 160,000 or so clones, with approximately 88% found just once. The sample consisted of peripheral blood, taken 28 days after the second AZD1222 dose. Source of these receptors: an adult who received the AZD1222 COVID-19 vaccine.

Here the CDR3 DNA reads TGTGCCAGCGGGCTAGGGACTTCGAACACTGAAGCTTTCTTT. Residues: CASGLGTSNTEAFF. The chain recombines TRBV28 with TRBJ1-1, with D perhaps TRBD1 (5 bases). Germline V gene lookup returns CDR1 MDHEN and CDR2 SYDVKM. This CDR3 comprises 14 residues. V was pared by 8 bases and J by 1 base, with 14 bases between.

V and J are TRBV19 and TRBJ1-5, with no clear D. CDR1 is LNHDA, CDR2 SQIVND, per germline (reference sequence). Trimming cost V 2 bases and J 5 bases, with 13 bases left between them. This CDR3 is built from 15 residues. CDR3 residues: CASSIKAGGYQPQHF. CDR3 coding DNA: TGTGCCAGTAGTATAAAAGCAGGTGGGTATCAGCCCCAGCATTTT.

The chain couples TRBV10-3 to TRBJ2-1; D is perhaps TRBD2 (6 bases). The CDR3 is 13 amino acids. V was pared by 7 bases and J by 7 bases, with 14 bases between. CDR1 and CDR2 from the germline V gene are ENHRY and SYGVKD. This chain's CDR3 is CAITPGTPNEQFF. The CDR3 DNA sequence: TGTGCCATCACTCCCGGGACTCCGAATGAGCAGTTCTTC.

The chain has TRBV3-1 (or the pseudogene TRBV3-2) and TRBJ2-5; either TRBD1 or TRBD2 may fit D (5 bases each). The germline V gene has CDR1 LGHDT and CDR2 YNNKEL (reference sequence). The germline V and J ends were trimmed by 5 bases and 5 bases, with 15 bases remaining between them. The CDR3 contains 14 residues. The CDR3 here is CASSWGSRGETQYF. CDR3 coding DNA: TGTGCCAGCAGCTGGGGGTCTCGCGGGGAGACCCAGTACTTC.

The rearrangement uses TRBV27 and TRBJ2-5, with D possibly being TRBD2 (6 bases). In germline, CDR1 is MNHEY, CDR2 SMNVEV (reference sequence). Between the trimmed V and J ends, which lost 3 bases and 4 bases, there was a span of 12 bases. The CDR3 loop spans 14 amino acids. CDR3 sequence reads: CASSLGGTGETQYF. The CDR3 coding sequence is TGTGCCAGCAGTTTGGGCGGGACGGGAGAGACCCAGTACTTC.

This chain connects TRBV11-2 to TRBJ1-2, with D hard to call. The CDR3 contains 15 residues. CDR1 is SGHAT and CDR2 is FQNNGV in the germline V gene. V was clipped by 0 bases and J by 4 bases, with 12 bases between them. The CDR3 protein is CASSLDRLNSYGYTF. CDR3 bases: TGTGCCAGCAGCTTAGATCGGCTCAATAGCTATGGCTACACCTTC.

Concerning this clone itself: Other DNA sequences from this sample encode an identical CDR3 as well. The chain is built from TRBV5-1 and TRBJ2-1; D is ambiguous. The CDR3 contains 13 residues. Trimming stripped 4 bases from V and 7 bases from J, with 12 bases between. The V gene's germline CDR1 is SGHRS and CDR2 YFSETQ. The CDR3 reads CASSPDPENEQFF. The CDR3 region has the DNA TGCGCCAGCAGCCCGGACCCCGAGAATGAGCAGTTCTTC.

The chain carries TRBV6-2 or TRBV6-3 and TRBJ2-7; no firm D call. This CDR3 comprises 15 residues. CDR1 and CDR2 from the germline V gene are MNHEY and SVGEGT. The germline V and J ends were trimmed by 5 bases and 3 bases, with 17 bases remaining between them. The DNA for the CDR3 is TGTGCCAGCAGTAGCCTAGGTTACGGTGACTACGAGCAGTACTTC. It yields the protein CASSSLGYGDYEQYF.

This chain joins TRBV2 and TRBJ1-2; D gene ambiguous. The CDR3 runs 13 residues. V lost 2 bases and J lost 2, with 6 bases in between. Germline CDR1 is SNHLY and CDR2 is FYNNEI. CDR3 in amino acids: CASSEPENYGYTF. CDR3 sequence (DNA): TGTGCCAGCAGTGAACCGGAAAACTATGGCTACACCTTC. Full variable domain (missing parts from reference TRBV2 and TRBJ1-2): EPEVTQTPSHQVTQMGQEVILRCVPISNHLYFYWYRQILGQKVEFLVSFYNNEISEKSEIFDDQFSVERPDGSNFTLKIRSTKLEDSAMYFCASSEPENYGYTFGSGTRLTVV.

In this sample, this clone turned up once. V gene TRBV7-2 combines with J gene TRBJ1-4; no firm D call. CDR1 is SGHTA and CDR2 is FQGNSA in the germline V gene. The ends were cut back, 2 bases at V and 5 bases at J, with 12 bases in the middle. The CDR3 totals 15 residues. The CDR3 nucleotides read TGTGCCAGCAGCTTACAACAGAAACGGAATGAAAAACTGTTTTTT. Its protein product is CASSLQQKRNEKLFF.

Only one count was recorded for this clone. This chain joins TRBV9 and TRBJ2-7; D may be TRBD2 (6 bases). Germline V lookup: CDR1 SGDLS, CDR2 YYNGEE. V dropped 0 bases and J dropped 7 bases, with 23 bases sitting between them. This CDR3 spans 17 amino acids. In DNA, the CDR3 is TGTGCCAGCAGCGTAGCCCCGGGACTCCCACCGTTAGGGGAGCAGTACTTC. Protein: CASSVAPGLPPLGEQYF.

The CDR3 DNA reads TGTGCCAGCAGCGGCATGGGGAGCCCCGACTACGAGCAGTACTTC. Translation gives CASSGMGSPDYEQYF. The chain joins TRBV7-8 to TRBJ2-7, with D perhaps TRBD2 (5 bases). Germline CDR1 SGHVS, CDR2 FQNEAQ. This CDR3 has 15 amino acids. The ends were cut back, 5 bases at V and 3 bases at J, with 17 bases in the middle.

The V call is TRBV4-1, the J call TRBJ1-5; D is possibly TRBD1 (5 bases). The V end was cut by 3 bases, the J end by 3 bases, with 9 bases between. In germline, CDR1 is MGHRA, CDR2 YSYEKL. The CDR3 contains 14 residues. The CDR3 spells CASSQGTYNQPQHF. DNA for the CDR3: TGCGCCAGCAGCCAGGGGACTTACAATCAGCCCCAGCATTTT.

The chain recombines TRBV5-4 with TRBJ1-1, with D possibly matching TRBD1 (6 bases). The germline V gene has CDR1 SGHNT and CDR2 YYREEE (reference sequence). The length of the CDR3 is 16 residues. The V end lost 0 bases, the J end lost 1 base, and 13 bases lay between the germline ends. CDR3 in amino acids: CASSLGGRGSNTEAFF. CDR3 sequence (DNA): TGTGCCAGCAGCTTGGGGGGGAGGGGGTCGAACACTGAAGCTTTCTTT. The full variable domain, with the rest looked up from reference TRBV5-4 and TRBJ1-1, is ETGVTQSPTHLIKTRGQQVTLRCSSQSGHNTVSWYQQALGQGPQFIFQYYREEENGRGNFPPRFSGLQFPNYSSELNVNALELDDSALYLCASSLGGRGSNTEAFFGQGTRLTVV.

This clone was detected once. Other DNA sequences of this sample code for an identical CDR3. This sequence joins TRBV3-1 (or the pseudogene TRBV3-2) and TRBJ1-3, with 8 bases aligning to TRBD1. V trimming: 4 bases; J trimming: 4 bases; junction bases outside the gene matches: 3. Germline CDR1 reads LGHDT; CDR2 reads YNNKEL (reference sequence). The CDR3 is 14 amino acids. Written as DNA, the CDR3 is TGTGCCAGCAGCCTCGGGACAGGCGGAAACACCATATATTTT. It codes for CASSLGTGGNTIYF.

The chain has TRBV6-6 and TRBJ1-3, with 9 nucleotides matching TRBD1. J gave up 0 bases and V 5 bases, and 14 bases lay outside the gene matches. The CDR3 loop spans 19 amino acids. CDR1 is MNHNY and CDR2 is SVGAGI in the germline V gene (reference sequence). The CDR3 reads CASSRLPLGQGTSGNTIYF. The CDR3 DNA sequence: TGTGCCAGCAGTCGCCTCCCCCTAGGACAGGGGACCTCTGGAAACACCATATATTTT.

The chain has TRBV6-5 and TRBJ1-5; D is undetermined. Per the germline V gene, CDR1 is MNHEY and CDR2 is SVGAGI. This CDR3 contains 14 residues. V lost 5 bases and J lost 0, with 8 bases in between. Here the CDR3 DNA reads TGTGCCAGCAGTAGACCTTATAGCAATCAGCCCCAGCATTTT. Amino acid sequence: CASSRPYSNQPQHF.

The chain combines TRBV11-2 with TRBJ2-7, with TRBD2 identical over 7 bases. The CDR3 covers 16 residues. The junction had 10 bases not matched to a gene; V was cut back by 5 bases and J by 0 bases. Germline CDR1 and CDR2: SGHAT and FQNNGV. This chain's CDR3 is CASSLGGGKSSYEQYF. The CDR3 coding sequence is TGTGCCAGCAGCCTGGGCGGGGGTAAGAGCTCCTACGAGCAGTACTTC. Full variable domain (outside the CDR3, taken from reference TRBV11-2 and TRBJ2-7): EAGVAQSPRYKIIEKRQSVAFWCNPISGHATLYWYQQILGQGPKLLIQFQNNGVVDDSQLPKDRFSAERLKGVDSTLKIQPAKLEDSAVYLCASSLGGGKSSYEQYFGPGTRLTVT.

The sample holds a few counts of this clone. The chain joins TRBV10-1 to TRBJ2-7; D unclear. V lost 6 bases and J 1 base, leaving 10 bases between the germline ends. The CDR3 runs to 13 residues. CDR1 and CDR2 (germline): WNHNN, SYGVQD (reference sequence). This chain's CDR3 is CASSQASSYEQYF. CDR3 nucleotides: TGCGCCAGCAGCCAGGCTTCGTCCTACGAGCAGTACTTC.

The chain uses TRBV11-2 and TRBJ2-6, with unresolved D. The V gene lost 0 bases and the J gene lost 0 bases, with 3 bases spanning the gap. The CDR3 totals 15 residues. Per germline, CDR1 SGHAT and CDR2 FQNNGV. CDR3 bases: TGTGCCAGCAGCTTAGACGTCTCTGGGGCCAACGTCCTGACTTTC. This encodes CASSLDVSGANVLTF.

The chain recombines TRBV11-2 with TRBJ1-1, with 7 positions matching TRBD1. V lost 6 bases, J lost 1 base, and 5 bases stayed unmatched. The CDR3 runs 14 residues. Germline V gene sequence: CDR1 SGHAT, CDR2 FQNNGV. The CDR3 is CASRPGGGNTEAFF. The CDR3 DNA is TGTGCCAGCAGGCCAGGGGGGGGGAACACTGAAGCTTTCTTT.

This chain's CDR3 is CASSLGGDRASGYTF. The CDR3 nucleotides are TGTGCCAGCAGCTTGGGCGGGGACAGGGCTTCTGGCTACACCTTC. This chain links TRBV5-6 with TRBJ1-2, with 9 bases matching TRBD1. This CDR3 spans 15 amino acids. The germline V gene has CDR1 SGHDT and CDR2 YYEEEE. V trimming: 0 bases; J trimming: 7 bases; junction bases outside the gene matches: 7.

This clone was recorded a few times. The chain combines TRBV30 with TRBJ1-4; D ambiguous. Trimming pared 2 bases from V and 2 bases from J, leaving 12 bases between. The CDR3 has 15 residues. From germline, CDR1 is GTSNPN and CDR2 SVGIG (reference sequence). CDR3 amino acids: CAWSPRLVTNEKLFF. CDR3 sequence (DNA): TGTGCCTGGAGTCCTCGACTGGTCACTAATGAAAAACTGTTTTTT. The full variable domain, with the rest looked up from reference TRBV30 and TRBJ1-4, is SQTIHQWPATLVQPVGSPLSLECTVEGTSNPNLYWYRQAAGRGLQLLFYSVGIGQISSEVPQNLSASRPQDRQFILSSKKLLLSDSGFYLCAWSPRLVTNEKLFFGSGTQLSVL.

This chain joins TRBV2 and TRBJ1-2; the D gene is possibly TRBD1 (6 bases). V lost 5 bases and J lost 0, with 10 bases in between. The CDR3 covers 14 residues. From germline, CDR1 is SNHLY and CDR2 FYNNEI. The CDR3 here is CASSYREANYGYTF. In DNA, the CDR3 is TGTGCCAGCAGTTACAGGGAAGCTAACTATGGCTACACCTTC.

This chain connects TRBV18 to TRBJ1-5, with D possibly matching TRBD1 (6 bases). Germline CDR1 is KGHSH and CDR2 is LQKENI. This CDR3 is 16 amino acids long. Trimming shortened V by 3 bases and J by 3 bases, and 15 bases separated the two germline ends. CDR3 nucleotides: TGTGCCAGCTCACCCCAAGTGGACAGCTACAATCAGCCCCAGCATTTT. Protein: CASSPQVDSYNQPQHF.